These T cell receptor beta chains were read from a single sample in a study of CD8+ T cells in alopecia areata. Produced via immunoSEQ multiplex PCR; TCRdb's table is partial and in-frame only. Among about 150,000 clones listed, about 89% were seen once. The sequences come from CD8+ T cells sorted from blood, collected at week 0. These receptors were obtained from a human donor with alopecia areata. Each CDR3 is given with its conserved first and last residue. The D gene is left open where the match is weak. Only some rows state a clone size, as once, few, many or a class for expanded clones.

V	D	J	size	length	DNA	CDR3
TRBV19	NA	TRBJ1-5	NA	14	TGTGCCAGTAGGAGTTTACTTGGCAATCAGCCCCAGCATTTT	CASRSLLGNQPQHF
TRBV5-5	NA	TRBJ2-1	NA	13	TGTGCCAGCAGCTCTAGCTCCTACAATGAGCAGTTCTTC	CASSSSSYNEQFF
TRBV27	TRBD1	TRBJ1-1	NA	15	TGTGCCAGCAGCCGGACAGGGGGCTTGAACACTGAAGCTTTCTTT	CASSRTGGLNTEAFF
TRBV7-9	NA	TRBJ2-7	NA	11	TGTGCCAGCAGCTTAGAGTACGAGCAGTACTTC	CASSLEYEQYF
TRBV4-2	TRBD2	TRBJ2-7	NA	15	TGTGCCAGCAGCCAAGATAGCGGGGGGGCCTACGAGCAGTACTTC	CASSQDSGGAYEQYF
TRBV9	NA	TRBJ2-3	NA	14	TGTGCCAGCAGCCCACCAGAGGGCCACGATACGCAGTATTTT	CASSPPEGHDTQYF
TRBV4-1	NA	TRBJ1-1	NA	14	TGCGCCAGCAGCCAAGTTCGTGAATTCACTGAAGCTTTCTTT	CASSQVREFTEAFF
TRBV19	NA	TRBJ2-7	NA	15	TGTGCCAGTAGTACCTGGACTTTAGGAAACTACGAGCAGTACTTC	CASSTWTLGNYEQYF
TRBV7-6	NA	TRBJ2-1	NA	15	TGTGCCAGCAGCTTAATCGTGAGCTCCTACAATGAGCAGTTCTTC	CASSLIVSSYNEQFF
TRBV5-1	TRBD2	TRBJ2-2	NA	13	TGCGCCAGCCCTAGCGGAGACAGCGGGGAGCTGTTTTTT	CASPSGDSGELFF
TRBV6-5	TRBD1	TRBJ2-7	NA	14	TGTGCCAGCAGCCCACGACAGGGTTGGAACGAGCAGTACTTC	CASSPRQGWNEQYF
TRBV19	NA	TRBJ2-1	NA	14	TGTGCCAGTACCAGAGCCCTCGGACAGCATGAGCAGTTCTTC	CASTRALGQHEQFF
TRBV6-1	TRBD1	TRBJ1-5	NA	11	TGTGCCAGCAGGTGGACAGGGGGCCAGCATTTT	CASRWTGGQHF
TRBV19	TRBD2	TRBJ2-1	NA	15	TGTGCCAGTAGTCCTCGGGGGGGCGCGGGGAATGAGCAGTTCTTC	CASSPRGGAGNEQFF
TRBV25-1	NA	TRBJ2-5	NA	14	TGTGCCAGCAGTGATCGGGGACTCGGGGGGACCCAGTACTTC	CASSDRGLGGTQYF
TRBV9	NA	TRBJ1-2	NA	14	TGTGCCAGCAGCGTAGGGGACGCGAGCTATGGCTACACCTTC	CASSVGDASYGYTF
TRBV29-1	NA	TRBJ2-1	NA	17	TGCAGCGTTGAATTCCTTCTCGGCAAGGGGGGTTACAATGAGCAGTTCTTC	CSVEFLLGKGGYNEQFF
TRBV29-1	NA	TRBJ2-1	NA	16	TGCAGCGTTGAGGGGGACCCAAGGGGCGCCTACAATGAGCAGTTCTTC	CSVEGDPRGAYNEQFF
TRBV9	NA	TRBJ2-7	once	13	TGTGCCAGCAGCGTAGAGGACTCCTACGAGCAGTACTTC	CASSVEDSYEQYF